This T cell receptor (beta chain) was sequenced in a study of T-cell memory formation after mild COVID-19. Findings and caveats of the study: Some responding clones appeared in pre-infection memory, suggesting cross-reactive memory joined.

TCR alpha and TCR beta cDNA libraries carrying sample barcodes and UMIs were produced by 5'RACE using constant-segment primers. TCRdb used MiXCR to reprocess the 5' RACE reads, holding one entry per CDR3 protein. The data show approximately 400,000 distinct CDR3 sequences, about a sixth seen once. With regard to this clonotype: Its target is not known.

This CDR3 comprises 12 residues. Germline CDR1 SGHRS, CDR2 YFSETQ. The ends lost 2 bases at V and 7 bases at J; junction bases unmatched: 1. The sequence derives from a young man who had mild COVID-19 (a few samples of this study predate the infection). Cell type and time point are not known. Sequenced material: PBMCs or a T cell subset sorted from them (not recorded which). The V gene is TRBV5-1, the J gene TRBJ2-3, with 7 bases matching TRBD1. The CDR3 nucleotides are TGCGCCAGCAGCTTACAGGGGAATACGCAGTATTTT. The encoded protein is CASSLQGNTQYF.